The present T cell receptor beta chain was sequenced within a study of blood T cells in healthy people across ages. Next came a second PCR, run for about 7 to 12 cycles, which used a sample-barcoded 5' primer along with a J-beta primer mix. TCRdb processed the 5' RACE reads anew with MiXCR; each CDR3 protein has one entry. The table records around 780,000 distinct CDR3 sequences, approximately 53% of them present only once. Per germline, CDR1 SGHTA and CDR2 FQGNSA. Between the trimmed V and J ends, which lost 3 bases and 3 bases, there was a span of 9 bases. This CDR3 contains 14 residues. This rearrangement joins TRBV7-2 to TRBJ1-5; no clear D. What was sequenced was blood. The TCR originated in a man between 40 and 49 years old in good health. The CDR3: CASSFWRDNQPQHF. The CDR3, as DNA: TGTGCCAGCAGCTTTTGGAGGGACAATCAGCCCCAGCATTTT.